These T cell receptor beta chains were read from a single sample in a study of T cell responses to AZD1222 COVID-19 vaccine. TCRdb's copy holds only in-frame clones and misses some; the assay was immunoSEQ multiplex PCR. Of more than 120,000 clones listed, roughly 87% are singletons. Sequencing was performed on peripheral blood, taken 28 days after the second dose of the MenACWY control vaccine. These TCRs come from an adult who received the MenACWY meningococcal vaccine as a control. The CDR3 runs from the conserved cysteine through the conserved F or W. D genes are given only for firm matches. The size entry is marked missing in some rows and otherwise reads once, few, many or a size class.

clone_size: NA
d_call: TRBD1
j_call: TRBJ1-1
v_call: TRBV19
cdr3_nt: TGTGCCAGTAGTATAGACCGGGACAGATACACTGAAGCTTTCTTT
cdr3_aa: CASSIDRDRYTEAFF

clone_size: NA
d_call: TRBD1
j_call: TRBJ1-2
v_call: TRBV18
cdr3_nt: TGTGCCAGCTCTTTCGACAGGGACTATGGCTACACCTTC
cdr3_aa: CASSFDRDYGYTF

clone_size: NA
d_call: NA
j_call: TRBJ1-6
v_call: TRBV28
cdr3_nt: TGTGCCAGCAGCGGAGCAGATCGGCAGGGCCCTAATTCACCCCTCCACTTT
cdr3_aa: CASSGADRQGPNSPLHF

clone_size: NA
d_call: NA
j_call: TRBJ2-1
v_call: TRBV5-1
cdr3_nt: TGCGCCAGCAGCCCGCAAGCTGGGGTACTCTACAATGAGCAGTTCTTC
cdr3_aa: CASSPQAGVLYNEQFF

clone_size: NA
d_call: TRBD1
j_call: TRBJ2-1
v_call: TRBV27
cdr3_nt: TGTGCCAGCAGGTTGACAGGGGGCGGTGAGCAGTTCTTC
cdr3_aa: CASRLTGGGEQFF

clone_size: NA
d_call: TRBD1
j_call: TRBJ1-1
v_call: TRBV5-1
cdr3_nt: TGCGCCAGCAGCTTGTACAGGGGCACTGAAGCTTTCTTT
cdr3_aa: CASSLYRGTEAFF

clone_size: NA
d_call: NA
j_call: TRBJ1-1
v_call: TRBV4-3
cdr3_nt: TGCGCCAGCAGCCAAGATCTATGGACGGGGACTGAAGCTTTCTTT
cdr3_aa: CASSQDLWTGTEAFF

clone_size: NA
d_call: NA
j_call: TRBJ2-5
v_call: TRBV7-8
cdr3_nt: TGTGCCAGCAGCTTAAGATGGTTAAGACAGGATCTCCAAGAGACCCAGTACTTC
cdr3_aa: CASSLRWLRQDLQETQYF

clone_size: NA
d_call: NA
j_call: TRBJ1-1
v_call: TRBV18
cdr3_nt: TGTGCCAGCTCACGGACAGAAAGAGCTGAAGCTTTCTTT
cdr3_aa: CASSRTERAEAFF

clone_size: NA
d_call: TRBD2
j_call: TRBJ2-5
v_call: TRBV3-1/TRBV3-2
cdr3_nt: TGTGCCAGCGCCGGGCGGGGAGGGGAGACCCAGTACTTC
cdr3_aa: CASAGRGGETQYF

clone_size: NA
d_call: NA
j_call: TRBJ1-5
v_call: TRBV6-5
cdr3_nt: TGTGCCAGCAGTTCGCAGAGAGATCAGCCCCAGCATTTT
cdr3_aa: CASSSQRDQPQHF

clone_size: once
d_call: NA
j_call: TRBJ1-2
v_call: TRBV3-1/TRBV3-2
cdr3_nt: TGTGCCAGCAGCCAAGTTCCGGGCTATGGCTACACCTTC
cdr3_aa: CASSQVPGYGYTF

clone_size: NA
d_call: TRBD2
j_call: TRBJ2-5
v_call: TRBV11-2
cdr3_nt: TGTGCCAGCAGCTTATGGCCTAGCGGGGGGGACCAAGAGACCCAGTACTTC
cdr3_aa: CASSLWPSGGDQETQYF

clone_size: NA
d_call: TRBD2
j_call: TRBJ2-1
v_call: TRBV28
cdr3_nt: TGTGCCAGCAGTTCCCTATTTACTAGCGGGAGGGTGTTCTTC
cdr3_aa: CASSSLFTSGRVFF

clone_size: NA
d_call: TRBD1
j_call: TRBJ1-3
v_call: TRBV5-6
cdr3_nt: TGTGCCAGCAGCTTATTGGGGACAGCGAACTCTGGAAACACCATATATTTT
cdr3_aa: CASSLLGTANSGNTIYF

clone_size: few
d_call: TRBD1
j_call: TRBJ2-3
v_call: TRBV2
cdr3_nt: TGTGCCGGAGGACGGACAGGGGGCGACGGGGGTACGCAGTATTTT
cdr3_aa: CAGGRTGGDGGTQYF

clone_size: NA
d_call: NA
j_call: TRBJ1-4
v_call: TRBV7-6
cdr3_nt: TGTGCCAGCAGCTTAAGTGAAAAACTGTTTTTT
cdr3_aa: CASSLSEKLFF

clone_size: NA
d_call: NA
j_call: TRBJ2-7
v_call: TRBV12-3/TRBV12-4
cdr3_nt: TGTGCCAGCAGTTTAGAGCAGGAGCAGTACTTC
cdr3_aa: CASSLEQEQYF

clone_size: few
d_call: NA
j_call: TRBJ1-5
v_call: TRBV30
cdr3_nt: TGTGCCTGGTCTCGGGCGTCGTATAGCAATCAGCCCCAGCATTTT
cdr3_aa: CAWSRASYSNQPQHF

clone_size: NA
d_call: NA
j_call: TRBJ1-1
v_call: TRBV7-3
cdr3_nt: TGTGCCAGCAGCTCCCAGGGGAACACTGAAGCTTTCTTT
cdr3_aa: CASSSQGNTEAFF

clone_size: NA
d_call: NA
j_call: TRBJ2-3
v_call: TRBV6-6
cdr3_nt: TGTGCCAGCAGTCCCCCTGGCACAGATACGCAGTATTTT
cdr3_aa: CASSPPGTDTQYF

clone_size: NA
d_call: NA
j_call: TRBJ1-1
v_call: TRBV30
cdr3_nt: TGTGCCTGGAGTGTAGGTAGATATGAAGCTTTCTTT
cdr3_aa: CAWSVGRYEAFF

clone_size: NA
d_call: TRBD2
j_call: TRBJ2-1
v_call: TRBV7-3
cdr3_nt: TGTGCCAGCAGCTTTTTAGCGGGAGGGTCTCTAGGCGGCTACAATGAGCAGTTCTTC
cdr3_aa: CASSFLAGGSLGGYNEQFF

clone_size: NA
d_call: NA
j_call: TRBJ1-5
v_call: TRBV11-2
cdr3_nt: TGTGCCAGCAGCCTAGGACCAGAGGCAAATCAGCCCCAGCATTTT
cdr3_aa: CASSLGPEANQPQHF

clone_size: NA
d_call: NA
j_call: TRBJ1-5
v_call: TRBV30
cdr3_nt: TGTGCCTGGAGTGTAGACGGGGATCAGCCCCAGCATTTT
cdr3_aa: CAWSVDGDQPQHF

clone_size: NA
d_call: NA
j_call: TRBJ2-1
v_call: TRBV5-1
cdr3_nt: TGCGCCAGCAGCTTACTGGGTGAGCAGTTCTTC
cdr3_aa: CASSLLGEQFF

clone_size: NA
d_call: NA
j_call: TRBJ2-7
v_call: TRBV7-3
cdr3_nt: TGTGCCAGCAGCTTAACGGGAGTTGGTGAGCAGTACTTC
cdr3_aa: CASSLTGVGEQYF

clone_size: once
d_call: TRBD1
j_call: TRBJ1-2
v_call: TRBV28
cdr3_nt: TGTGCCAGCAGTTTATGGGGGACAGGCGGCGATGGCTACACCTTC
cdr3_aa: CASSLWGTGGDGYTF

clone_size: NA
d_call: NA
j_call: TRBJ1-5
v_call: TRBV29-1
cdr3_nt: TGCAGCGCGACATCAGGGAGCAATCAGCCCCAGCATTTT
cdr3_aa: CSATSGSNQPQHF

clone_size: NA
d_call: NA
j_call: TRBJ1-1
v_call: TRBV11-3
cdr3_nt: TGTGCCAGCAGCTTGGATACTGAAGCTTTCTTT
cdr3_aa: CASSLDTEAFF

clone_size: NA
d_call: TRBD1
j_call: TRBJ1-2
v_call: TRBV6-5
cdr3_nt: TGTGCCAGCAGTCCCGGGACAGGGCCTAACTATGGCTACACCTTC
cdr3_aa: CASSPGTGPNYGYTF

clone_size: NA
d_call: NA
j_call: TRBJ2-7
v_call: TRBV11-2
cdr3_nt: TGTGCCAGCAGCTCCCCGACTAGAAATGCCTACGAGCAGTACTTC
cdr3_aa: CASSSPTRNAYEQYF

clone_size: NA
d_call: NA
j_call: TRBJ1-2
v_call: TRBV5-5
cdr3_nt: TGTGCCAGCAGCCCCGCGAGGGGAAGAAACTATGGCTACACCTTC
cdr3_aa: CASSPARGRNYGYTF

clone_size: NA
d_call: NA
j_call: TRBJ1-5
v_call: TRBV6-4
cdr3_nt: TGTGCCAGCAGTGACTCCCCGGAGCAGCCCCAGCATTTT
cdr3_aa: CASSDSPEQPQHF

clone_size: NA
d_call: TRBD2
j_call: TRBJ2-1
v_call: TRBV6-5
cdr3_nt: TGTGCCAGCAGTTACTCGCTAGCGGGAACTATCAATGAGCAGTTCTTC
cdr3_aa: CASSYSLAGTINEQFF

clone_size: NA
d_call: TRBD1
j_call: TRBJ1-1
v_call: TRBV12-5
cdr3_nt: TGTGCTAGTGCCCAGACAGGGATGAACACTGAAGCTTTCTTT
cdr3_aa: CASAQTGMNTEAFF

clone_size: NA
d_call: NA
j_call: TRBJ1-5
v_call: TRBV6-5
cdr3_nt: TGTGCCAGCAGTTACTCGAGGTTGAATCAGCCCCAGCATTTT
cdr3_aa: CASSYSRLNQPQHF

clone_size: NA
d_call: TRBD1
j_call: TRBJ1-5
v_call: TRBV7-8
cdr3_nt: TGTGCCAGCAGCTTAGGACAGGGAGGTCAGCCCCAGCATTTT
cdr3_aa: CASSLGQGGQPQHF

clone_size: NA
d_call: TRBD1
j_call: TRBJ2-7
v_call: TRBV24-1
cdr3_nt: TGTGCCACCAGTGACCAGGGGGAGAAAGAGCAGTACTTC
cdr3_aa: CATSDQGEKEQYF

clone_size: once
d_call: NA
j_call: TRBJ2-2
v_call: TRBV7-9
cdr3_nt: TGTGCCAGCAGCTTCCGGACTTCTAACACCGGGGAGCTGTTTTTT
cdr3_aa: CASSFRTSNTGELFF

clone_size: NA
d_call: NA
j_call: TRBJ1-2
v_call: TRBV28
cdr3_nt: TGTGCCAGCAGTTTAGGGAGCAGGGTAAACTATGGCTACACCTTC
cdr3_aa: CASSLGSRVNYGYTF

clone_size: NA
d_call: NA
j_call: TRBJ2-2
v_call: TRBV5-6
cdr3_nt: TGTGCCAGCAGCTTCGGATTTCCCCCCGGGGAGCTGTTTTTT
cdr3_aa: CASSFGFPPGELFF

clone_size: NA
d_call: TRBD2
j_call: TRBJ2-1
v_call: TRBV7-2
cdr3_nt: TGTGCCAGCAGCCGCGGACTAGCGGGGAACAATGAGCAGTTCTTC
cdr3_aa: CASSRGLAGNNEQFF

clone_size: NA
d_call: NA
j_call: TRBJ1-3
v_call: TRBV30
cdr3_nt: TGTGCCTGGAGTGGGTTTGGAAACACCATATATTTT
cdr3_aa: CAWSGFGNTIYF

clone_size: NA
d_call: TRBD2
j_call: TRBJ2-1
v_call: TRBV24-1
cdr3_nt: TGTGCCACCAGTGATCCCGCGATAGCGGGGGGGCACAACAATGAGCAGTTCTTC
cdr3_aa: CATSDPAIAGGHNNEQFF

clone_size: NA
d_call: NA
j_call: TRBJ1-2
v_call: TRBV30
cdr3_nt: TGTGCCTGGAGTCCCGGACGGCCCGCGGGCTACACCTTC
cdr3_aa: CAWSPGRPAGYTF

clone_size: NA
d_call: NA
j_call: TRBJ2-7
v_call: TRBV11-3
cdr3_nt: TGTGCCAGCAGCTTAGGTGGGACCACCTCCTACGAGCAGTACTTC
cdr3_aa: CASSLGGTTSYEQYF

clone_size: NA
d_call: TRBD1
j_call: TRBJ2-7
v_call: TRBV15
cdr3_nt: TGTGCCACCAGCAGAGCGGGGACAGGCTCCTACGAGCAGTACTTC
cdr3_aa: CATSRAGTGSYEQYF

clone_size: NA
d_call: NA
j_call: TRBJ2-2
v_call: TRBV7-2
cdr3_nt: TGTGCCAGCACCCTTTTAGGACCGTCGAACACCGGGGAGCTGTTTTTT
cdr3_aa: CASTLLGPSNTGELFF

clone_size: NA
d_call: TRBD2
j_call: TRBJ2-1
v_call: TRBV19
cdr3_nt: TGTGCCAGTAGCTCCCTGGCGGGAGGGAAAAATGAGCAGTTCTTC
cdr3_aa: CASSSLAGGKNEQFF